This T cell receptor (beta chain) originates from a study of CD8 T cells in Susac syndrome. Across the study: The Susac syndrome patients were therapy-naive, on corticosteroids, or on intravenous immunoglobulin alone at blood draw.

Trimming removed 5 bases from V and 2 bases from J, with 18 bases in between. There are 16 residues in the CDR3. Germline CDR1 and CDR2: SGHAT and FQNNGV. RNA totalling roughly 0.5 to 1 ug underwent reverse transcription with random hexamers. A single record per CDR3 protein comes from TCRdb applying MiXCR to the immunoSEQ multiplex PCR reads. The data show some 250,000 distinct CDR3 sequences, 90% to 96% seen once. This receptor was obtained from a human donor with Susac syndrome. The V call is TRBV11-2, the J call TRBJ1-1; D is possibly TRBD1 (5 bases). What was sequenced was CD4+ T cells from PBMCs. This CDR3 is CASSPVVTDVNTEAFF. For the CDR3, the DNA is TGTGCCAGCAGCCCTGTCGTGACAGACGTAAACACTGAAGCTTTCTTT.